The present TCR beta chain was sequenced within a study of radiotherapy plus CTLA-4 blockade in lung cancer. Study-wide points: Early blood T cell clone dynamics, with interferon-beta, were reported to best predict response. Radiotherapy was combined with ipilimumab, and tumor-derived TCR clones then expanded in blood.

With regard to this clone: Its antigen is unknown.

The CDR3 spans 12 residues. Germline-derived CDR1 and CDR2 are LGHNA and YSLEER. V lost 4 bases, J lost 5 bases, and 5 bases lay in between. Clones were sequenced by immunoSEQ multiplex PCR, and TCRdb holds only the in-frame ones, with some missing. Of tens of thousands of clones in the sample, over 80% were seen once. The receptor comes from a human donor with non-small cell lung cancer that progressed on radiotherapy plus ipilimumab. This sequence joins TRBV4-3 and TRBJ2-2; D unresolved. The sample was peripheral blood, taken from a patient treated with radiotherapy plus ipilimumab. This chain's CDR3 is CASSPHTGELFF. Here the CDR3 DNA reads TGCGCCAGCAGCCCCCATACCGGGGAGCTGTTTTTT.